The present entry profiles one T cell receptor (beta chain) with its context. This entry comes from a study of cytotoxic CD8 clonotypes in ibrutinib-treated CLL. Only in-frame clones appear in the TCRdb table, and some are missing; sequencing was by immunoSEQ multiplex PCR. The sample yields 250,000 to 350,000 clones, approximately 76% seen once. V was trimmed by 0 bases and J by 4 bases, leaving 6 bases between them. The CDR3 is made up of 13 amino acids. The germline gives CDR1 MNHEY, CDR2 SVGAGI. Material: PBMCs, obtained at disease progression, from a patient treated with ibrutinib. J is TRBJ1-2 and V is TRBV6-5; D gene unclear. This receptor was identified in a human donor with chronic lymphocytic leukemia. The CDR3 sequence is CASSYSYSYGYTF. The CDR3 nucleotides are TGTGCCAGCAGTTACTCCTATAGCTATGGCTACACCTTC.